This entry is about one T cell receptor (beta chain). What it binds is unknown. V was cut by 6 bases and J by 3 bases, with 8 bases left in between. Looked up from germline, CDR1 is MNHNS and CDR2 is SASEGT. CDR3 length: 13 amino acids. A single record per CDR3 protein comes from TCRdb applying MiXCR to the reads. The profile covers under 300,000 distinct CDR3 sequences, with less than 25% appearing a single time and approximately 19% taken by the ten largest. The data belong to a study of T cell repertoires in cytomegalovirus infection. Whole-study context: It was the public TCR beta signatures that indicated both CMV infection and matching HLA type. Study results and caveats: It was HLA-C-restricted CMV-specific TCR beta clonotypes that dominated the response ex vivo.

The V and J genes are TRBV6-1 and TRBJ1-4; no definite D call. This receptor was obtained from a human donor in good health (CMV status not recorded). Some clones in this sample may be carry-over from other donors' samples. This specimen was cultured PBMCs, taken from culture after CMV antigen stimulation. CDR3 residues: CASSETPNEKLFF. As DNA, the CDR3 is TGTGCCAGCAGCGAAACCCCTAATGAAAAACTGTTTTTT.